One T cell receptor (beta chain) is described in this entry. Its antigen is still unknown. Clones were sequenced by immunoSEQ multiplex PCR, and TCRdb holds only the in-frame ones, with some missing. This table has over 200,000 clones, roughly 84% appearing once. An approximately 130-subject validation cohort, separate from the approximately 610-subject first cohort, supplied the donors. This sample is drawn from a study of cytomegalovirus exposure and HLA in healthy donors. The V gene end was trimmed by 0 bases and the J gene end by 0 bases; junction bases not matched to a gene: 4. The CDR3 covers 16 residues. CDR1 and CDR2 (germline): MGHRA, YSYEKL. Study-wide results and limits: The tendency of first-cohort TCR clusters to co-occur in the 120 or so validation repertoires was the finding of a later analysis. Testing in vitro showed three CMV-associated chains specific for CMV antigens.

The chain combines TRBV4-1 with TRBJ2-5, with 7 positions matching TRBD1. Sequencing input: PBMCs. The sequence derives from a woman aged 18-35 years in good health and CMV-seropositive. CDR3 nucleotides: TGCGCCAGCAGCCAAGATGGTACAGGGGACCAAGAGACCCAGTACTTC. This sequence encodes CASSQDGTGDQETQYF.